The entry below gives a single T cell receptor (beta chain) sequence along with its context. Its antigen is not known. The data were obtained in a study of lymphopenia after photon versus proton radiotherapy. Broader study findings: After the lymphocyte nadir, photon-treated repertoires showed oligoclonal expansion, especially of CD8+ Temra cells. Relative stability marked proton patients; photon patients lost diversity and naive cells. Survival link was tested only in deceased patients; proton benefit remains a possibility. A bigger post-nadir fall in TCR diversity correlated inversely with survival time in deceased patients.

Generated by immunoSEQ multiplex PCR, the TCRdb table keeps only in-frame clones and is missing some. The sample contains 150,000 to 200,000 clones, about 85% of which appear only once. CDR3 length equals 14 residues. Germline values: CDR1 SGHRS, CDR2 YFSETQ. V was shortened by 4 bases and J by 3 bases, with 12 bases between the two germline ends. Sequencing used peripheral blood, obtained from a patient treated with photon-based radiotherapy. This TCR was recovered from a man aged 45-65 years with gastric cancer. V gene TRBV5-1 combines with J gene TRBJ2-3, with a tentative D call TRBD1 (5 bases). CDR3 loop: CASSRSGSTDTQYF. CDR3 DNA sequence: TGCGCCAGCAGCCGGTCAGGGTCAACAGATACGCAGTATTTT.